This TCR beta chain stems from a study of shared clonotypes between healthy human individuals. The data were produced by immunoSEQ multiplex PCR, yet TCRdb's version contains in-frame clones alone and is incomplete. Among around 2.5 million clones listed, over 85% were seen once. The ends lost 1 base at V and 5 bases at J; junction bases unmatched: 4. CDR1 is SEHNR and CDR2 is FQNEAQ in the germline V gene (reference sequence). There are 15 residues in the CDR3. Donors comprised only Caucasian adults living in Nashville, Tennessee. The source material was naive CD4+ T cells from PBMCs. Sample subset: CD45RA+ positively selected. The chain joins TRBV7-9 to TRBJ2-2; 7 bases are shared with TRBD1. The TCR comes from a man aged 18 to 29 in good health. Some clones in this sample may be carry-over from other donors' samples. CDR3 bases: TGTGCCAGCAGCTTAGGCCCAGGGGGTACCGGGGAGCTGTTTTTT. This sequence encodes CASSLGPGGTGELFF.